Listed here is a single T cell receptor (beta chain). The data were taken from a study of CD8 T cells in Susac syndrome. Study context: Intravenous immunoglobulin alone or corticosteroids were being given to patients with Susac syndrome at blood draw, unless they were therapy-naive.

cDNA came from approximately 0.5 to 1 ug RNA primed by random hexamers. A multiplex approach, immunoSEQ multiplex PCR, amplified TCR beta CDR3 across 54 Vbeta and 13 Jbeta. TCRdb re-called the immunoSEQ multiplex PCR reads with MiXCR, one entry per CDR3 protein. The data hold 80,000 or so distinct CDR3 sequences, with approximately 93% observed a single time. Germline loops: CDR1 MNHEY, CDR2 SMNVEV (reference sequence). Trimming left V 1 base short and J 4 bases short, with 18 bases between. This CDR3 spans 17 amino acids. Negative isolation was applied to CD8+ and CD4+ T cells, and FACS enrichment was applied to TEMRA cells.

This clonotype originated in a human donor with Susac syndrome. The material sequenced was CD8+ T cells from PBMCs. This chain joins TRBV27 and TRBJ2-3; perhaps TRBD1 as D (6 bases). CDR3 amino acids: CASSLFPPGASSDTQYF. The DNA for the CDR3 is TGTGCCAGCAGTTTATTCCCCCCAGGGGCAAGTTCAGATACGCAGTATTTT.